This passage covers 4 T cell receptor beta chains from one sample sequenced in a study of graft-versus-host responses after intestinal transplantation. Using immunoSEQ multiplex PCR, the repertoire was profiled, and TCRdb retains in-frame clones only, with some absent. The sample lists tens of thousands of clones; 82% were seen once. Their antigens remain unidentified. The sample in question was unstimulated CD4+ T cells sorted from spleen or lymph node cells, obtained before intestinal transplant. The source of these receptors is a human donor who received an intestinal transplant.

This clone was found a few times. The chain employs TRBV7-3 and TRBJ2-3; possible D gene TRBD2, 6 bases. The CDR3 is made up of 15 amino acids. CDR1 and CDR2 from the germline V gene are SGHTA and FQGTGA. Trimming removed 2 bases at V and 0 bases at J, with 9 bases between. The CDR3 spells CASSLDAGSTDTQYF. CDR3 coding DNA: TGTGCCAGCAGCTTAGATGCGGGGAGCACAGATACGCAGTATTTT.

This clone has only a few counts. The chain links TRBV7-3 to TRBJ2-2, with a possible D match to TRBD1 (6 bases). The V gene's germline CDR1 is SGHTA and CDR2 FQGTGA. The CDR3 sequence is 14 residues long. V gave up 1 base and J gave up 7 bases, with 10 bases separating them. CDR3: CASSLSRGGGELFF. In DNA form, the CDR3 reads TGTGCCAGCAGCTTAAGCAGGGGTGGCGGGGAGCTGTTTTTT.

The chain uses TRBV2 and TRBJ2-5; 7 bases agree with TRBD2. This CDR3 is 15 amino acids long. V shed 0 bases, J shed 5 bases, and the junction held 6 bases outside the gene matches. Germline V lookup: CDR1 SNHLY, CDR2 FYNNEI. The CDR3 DNA reads TGTGCCAGCAGTGAAGCTCCCCGGGGGGAGGAGACCCAGTACTTC. As protein: CASSEAPRGEETQYF.

This chain uses TRBV4-1 with TRBJ2-1, with TRBD1 as a possible D gene (6 bases). The germline CDR1 and CDR2 sequences are MGHRA and YSYEKL. Trimming left V 0 bases short and J 8 bases short, with 29 bases between. The CDR3 runs to 20 residues. The CDR3 region has the DNA TGCGCCAGCAGCCAAGATTACGTCTCTAGAGGCTCTAGGGACACGGATGAGCAGTTCTTC. Protein: CASSQDYVSRGSRDTDEQFF.